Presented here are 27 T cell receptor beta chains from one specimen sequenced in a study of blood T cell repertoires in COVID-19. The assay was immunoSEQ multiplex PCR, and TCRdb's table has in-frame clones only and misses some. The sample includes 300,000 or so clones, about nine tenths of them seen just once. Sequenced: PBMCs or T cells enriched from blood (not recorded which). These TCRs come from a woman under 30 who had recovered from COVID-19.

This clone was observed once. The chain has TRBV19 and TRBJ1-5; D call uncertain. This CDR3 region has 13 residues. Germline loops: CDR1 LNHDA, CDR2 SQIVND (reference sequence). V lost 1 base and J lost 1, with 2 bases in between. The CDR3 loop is CASSIASNQPQHF. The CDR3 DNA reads TGTGCCAGTAGTATAGCGAGCAATCAGCCCCAGCATTTT. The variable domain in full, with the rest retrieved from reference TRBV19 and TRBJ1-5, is DGGITQSPKYLFRKEGQNVTLSCEQNLNHDAMYWYRQDPGQGLRLIYYSQIVNDFQKGDIAEGYSVSREKKESFPLTVTSAQKNPTAFYLCASSIASNQPQHFGDGTRLSIL.

The CDR3 protein is CATPREDRPNTEAFF. CDR3 nucleotide sequence: TGCGCCACCCCACGGGAAGACAGGCCGAACACTGAAGCTTTCTTT. The chain links TRBV10-1 to TRBJ1-1; tentative D call: TRBD1 (6 bases). CDR3 length: 15 amino acids. The V end lost 10 bases, the J end lost 1 base, and 19 bases lay between the germline ends. The V gene's germline CDR1 is WNHNN and CDR2 SYGVQD (reference sequence).

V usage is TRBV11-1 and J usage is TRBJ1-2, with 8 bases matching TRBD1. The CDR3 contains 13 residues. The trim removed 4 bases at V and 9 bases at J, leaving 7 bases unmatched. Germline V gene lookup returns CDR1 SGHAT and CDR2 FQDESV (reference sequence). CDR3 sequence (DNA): TGTGCCAGCAGCTCAGGACAGGGAAATCGCTACACCTTC. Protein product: CASSSGQGNRYTF.

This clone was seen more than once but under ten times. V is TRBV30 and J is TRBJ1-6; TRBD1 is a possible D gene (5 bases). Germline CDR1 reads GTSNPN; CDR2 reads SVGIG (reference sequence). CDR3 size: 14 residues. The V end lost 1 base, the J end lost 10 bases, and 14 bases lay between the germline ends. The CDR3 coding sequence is TGTGCCTGGAGTGAGGGGCCTGAGGTGTCACCCCTCCACTTT. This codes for CAWSEGPEVSPLHF.

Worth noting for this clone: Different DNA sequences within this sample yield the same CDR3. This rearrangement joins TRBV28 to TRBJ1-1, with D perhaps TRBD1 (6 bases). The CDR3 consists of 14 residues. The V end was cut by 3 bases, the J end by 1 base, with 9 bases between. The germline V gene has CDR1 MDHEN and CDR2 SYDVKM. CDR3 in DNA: TGTGCCAGCAGTTTGGGACACCCGAACACTGAAGCTTTCTTT. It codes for CASSLGHPNTEAFF.

CDR3 residues: CAWSRTGAGNTIYF. The CDR3 DNA reads TGTGCCTGGAGTAGGACAGGGGCTGGAAACACCATATATTTT. The J gene is TRBJ1-3, the V gene TRBV30; 9 nucleotides match TRBD1. The ends lost 2 bases at V and 2 bases at J; junction bases unmatched: 1. The CDR3 has 14 amino acids. The germline gives CDR1 GTSNPN, CDR2 SVGIG (reference sequence).

As DNA, the CDR3 is TGTGCCAGCAGTGAAGCAGGGGGAACGTCACCCCTCCACTTT. Translated: CASSEAGGTSPLHF. The gene calls are TRBV6-1 and TRBJ1-6, with D tentatively TRBD1 (6 bases). Germline lookup yields CDR1 MNHNS and CDR2 SASEGT. The CDR3 totals 14 residues. Trimming cost V 0 bases and J 10 bases, with 10 bases left between them.

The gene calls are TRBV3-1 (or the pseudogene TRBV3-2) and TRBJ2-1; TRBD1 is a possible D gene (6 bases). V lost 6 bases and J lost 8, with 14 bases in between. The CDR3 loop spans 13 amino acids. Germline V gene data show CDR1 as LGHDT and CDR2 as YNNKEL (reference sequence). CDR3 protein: CASSLNRADEQFF. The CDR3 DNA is TGTGCCAGCAGTTTAAACAGGGCGGATGAGCAGTTCTTC.

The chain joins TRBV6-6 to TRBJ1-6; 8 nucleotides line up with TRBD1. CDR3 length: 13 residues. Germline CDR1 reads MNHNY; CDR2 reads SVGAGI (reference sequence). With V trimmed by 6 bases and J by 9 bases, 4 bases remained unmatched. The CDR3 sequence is CASSQGASSPLHF. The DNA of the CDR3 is TGTGCCAGCAGCCAGGGGGCAAGTTCACCCCTCCACTTT.

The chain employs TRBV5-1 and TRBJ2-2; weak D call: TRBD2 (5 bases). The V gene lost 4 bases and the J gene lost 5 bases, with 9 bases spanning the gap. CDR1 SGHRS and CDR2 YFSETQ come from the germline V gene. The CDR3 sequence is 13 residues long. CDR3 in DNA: TGCGCCAGCAGCCGGGGAGAGACCGGGGAGCTGTTTTTT. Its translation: CASSRGETGELFF.

CDR3 sequence (DNA): TGTGCCATCAGTGAGAGAGTAGAGATCTCCTGGGGAAACACCATATATTTT. Translated, it gives CAISERVEISWGNTIYF. V and J are TRBV10-3 and TRBJ1-3, with D unclear. Germline V lookup: CDR1 ENHRY, CDR2 SYGVKD. This CDR3 region has 17 residues. The V end lost 2 bases, the J end lost 4 bases, and 18 bases lay between the germline ends.

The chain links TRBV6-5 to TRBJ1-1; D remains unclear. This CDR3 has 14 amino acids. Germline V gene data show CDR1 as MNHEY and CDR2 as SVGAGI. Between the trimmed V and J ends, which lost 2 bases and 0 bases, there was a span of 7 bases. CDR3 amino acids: CASSYGLMNTEAFF. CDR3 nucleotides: TGTGCCAGCAGTTACGGACTCATGAACACTGAAGCTTTCTTT.

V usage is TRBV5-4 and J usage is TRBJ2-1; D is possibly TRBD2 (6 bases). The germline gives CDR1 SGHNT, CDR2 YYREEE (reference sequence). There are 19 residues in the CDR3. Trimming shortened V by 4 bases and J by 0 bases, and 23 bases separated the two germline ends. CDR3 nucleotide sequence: TGTGCCAGCAGCCCGTTAATTTCGCGGGGCGCCAGCTCCTACAATGAGCAGTTCTTC. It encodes CASSPLISRGASSYNEQFF.

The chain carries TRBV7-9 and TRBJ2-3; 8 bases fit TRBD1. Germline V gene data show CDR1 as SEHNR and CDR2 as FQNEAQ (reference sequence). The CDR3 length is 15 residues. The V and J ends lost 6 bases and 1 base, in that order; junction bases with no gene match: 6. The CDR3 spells CASRTRGRGTDTQYF. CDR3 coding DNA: TGTGCCAGCAGAACCAGGGGGCGCGGCACAGATACGCAGTATTTT. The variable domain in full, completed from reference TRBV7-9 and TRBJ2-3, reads DTGVSQNPRHKITKRGQNVTFRCDPISEHNRLYWYRQTLGQGPEFLTYFQNEAQLEKSRLLSDRFSAERPKGSFSTLEIQRTEQGDSAMYLCASRTRGRGTDTQYFGPGTRLTVL.

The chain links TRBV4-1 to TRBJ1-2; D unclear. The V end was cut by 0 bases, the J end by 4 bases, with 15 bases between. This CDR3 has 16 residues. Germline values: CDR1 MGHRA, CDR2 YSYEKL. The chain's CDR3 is CASSQEAKTRGYGYTF. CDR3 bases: TGCGCCAGCAGCCAAGAAGCGAAGACTCGGGGCTATGGCTACACCTTC.

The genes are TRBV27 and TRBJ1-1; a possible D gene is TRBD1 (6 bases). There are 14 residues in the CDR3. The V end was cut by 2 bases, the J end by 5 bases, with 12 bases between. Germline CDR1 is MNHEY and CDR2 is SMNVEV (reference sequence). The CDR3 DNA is TGTGCCAGCAGTTTAACAGGGATTACAACTGAAGCTTTCTTT. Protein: CASSLTGITTEAFF.

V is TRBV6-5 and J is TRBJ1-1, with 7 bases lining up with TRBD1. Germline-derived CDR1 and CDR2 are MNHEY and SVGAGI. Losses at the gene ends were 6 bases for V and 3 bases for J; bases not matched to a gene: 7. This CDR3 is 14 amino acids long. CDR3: CASRRQGGHTEAFF. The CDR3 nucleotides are TGTGCCAGCAGGCGGCAGGGGGGTCACACTGAAGCTTTCTTT.

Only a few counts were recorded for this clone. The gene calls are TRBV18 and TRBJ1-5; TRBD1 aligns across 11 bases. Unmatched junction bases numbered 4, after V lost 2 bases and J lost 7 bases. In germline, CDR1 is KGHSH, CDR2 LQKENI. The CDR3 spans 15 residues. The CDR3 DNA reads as TGTGCCAGCTCACCAGGGGGACAGGGGGGACAGCCCCAGCATTTT. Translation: CASSPGGQGGQPQHF. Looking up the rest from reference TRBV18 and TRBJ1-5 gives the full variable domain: NAGVMQNPRHLVRRRGQEARLRCSPMKGHSHVYWYRQLPEEGLKFMVYLQKENIIDESGMPKERFSAEFPKEGPSILRIQQVVRGDSAAYFCASSPGGQGGQPQHFGDGTRLSIL.

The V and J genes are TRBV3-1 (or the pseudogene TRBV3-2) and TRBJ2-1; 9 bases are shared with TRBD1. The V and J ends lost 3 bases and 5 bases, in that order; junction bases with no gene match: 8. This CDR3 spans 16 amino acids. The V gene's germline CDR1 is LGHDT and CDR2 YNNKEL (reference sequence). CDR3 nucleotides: TGTGCCAGCAGCCAGCCGGGACAGGGACTGCACAATGAGCAGTTCTTC. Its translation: CASSQPGQGLHNEQFF.

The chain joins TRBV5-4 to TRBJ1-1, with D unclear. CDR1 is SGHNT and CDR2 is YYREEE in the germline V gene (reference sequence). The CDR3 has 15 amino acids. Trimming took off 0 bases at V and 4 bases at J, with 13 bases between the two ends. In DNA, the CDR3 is TGTGCCAGCAGCTTGGAGGAGGGCGTCCCCACTGAAGCTTTCTTT. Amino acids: CASSLEEGVPTEAFF.

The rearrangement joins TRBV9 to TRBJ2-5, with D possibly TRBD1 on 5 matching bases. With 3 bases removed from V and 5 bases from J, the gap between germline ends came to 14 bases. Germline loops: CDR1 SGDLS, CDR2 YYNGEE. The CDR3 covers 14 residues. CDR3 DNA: TGTGCCAGCAGCGCTCCACAGACAGAGGAGACCCAGTACTTC. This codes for CASSAPQTEETQYF.

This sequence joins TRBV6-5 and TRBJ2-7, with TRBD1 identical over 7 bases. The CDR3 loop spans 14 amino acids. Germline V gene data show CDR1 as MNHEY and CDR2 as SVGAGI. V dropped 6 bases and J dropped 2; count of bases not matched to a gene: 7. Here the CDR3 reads CASSRDRQTYEQYF. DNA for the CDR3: TGTGCCAGCAGCCGGGACAGACAAACCTACGAGCAGTACTTC.

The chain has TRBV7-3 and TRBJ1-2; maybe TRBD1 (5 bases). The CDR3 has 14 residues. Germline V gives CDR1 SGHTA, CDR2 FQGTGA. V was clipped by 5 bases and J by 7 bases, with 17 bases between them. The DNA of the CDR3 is TGTGCCAGCAGCATGATGGACAAGAACGGTGGCTACACCTTC. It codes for CASSMMDKNGGYTF. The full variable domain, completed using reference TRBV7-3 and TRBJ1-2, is GAGVSQTPSNKVTEKGKYVELRCDPISGHTALYWYRQSLGQGPEFLIYFQGTGAADDSGLPNDRFFAVRPEGSVSTLKIQRTERGDSAVYLCASSMMDKNGGYTFGSGTRLTVV.

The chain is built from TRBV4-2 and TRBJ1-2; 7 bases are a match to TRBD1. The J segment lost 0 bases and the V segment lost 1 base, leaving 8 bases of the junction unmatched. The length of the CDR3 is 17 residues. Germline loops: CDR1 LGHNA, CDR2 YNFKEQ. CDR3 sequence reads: CASSQGGTAYSNYGYTF. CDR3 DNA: TGTGCCAGCAGCCAAGGGGGGACAGCCTATTCTAACTATGGCTACACCTTC.

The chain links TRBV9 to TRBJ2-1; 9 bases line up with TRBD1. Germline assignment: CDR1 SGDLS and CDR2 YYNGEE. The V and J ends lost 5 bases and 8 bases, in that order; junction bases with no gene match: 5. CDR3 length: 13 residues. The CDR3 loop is CASSRQGGYEQFF. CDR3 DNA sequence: TGTGCCAGCAGTAGACAGGGGGGTTATGAGCAGTTCTTC.

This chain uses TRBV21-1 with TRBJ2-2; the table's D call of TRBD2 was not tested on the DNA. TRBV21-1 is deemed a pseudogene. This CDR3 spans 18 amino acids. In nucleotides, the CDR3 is TGTGCCAGCAGCAAAGCGGTTAGCGGGGGGGCTAACACCGGGGAGCTGTTTTTT. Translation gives CASSKAVSGGANTGELFF.

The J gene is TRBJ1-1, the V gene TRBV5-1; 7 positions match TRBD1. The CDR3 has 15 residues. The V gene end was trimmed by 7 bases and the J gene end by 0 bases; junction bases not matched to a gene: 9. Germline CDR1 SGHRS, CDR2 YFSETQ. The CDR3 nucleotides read TGCGCCAGCGGGACGGGACAGCTTATGAACACTGAAGCTTTCTTT. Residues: CASGTGQLMNTEAFF. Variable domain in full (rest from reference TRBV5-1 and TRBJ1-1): KAGVTQTPRYLIKTRGQQVTLSCSPISGHRSVSWYQQTPGQGLQFLFEYFSETQRNKGNFPGRFSGRQFSNSRSEMNVSTLELGDSALYLCASGTGQLMNTEAFFGQGTRLTVV.